This entry describes one T cell receptor (beta chain). Authors' processing steps: Reference gene primer amplification gave nucleated cell count estimates. The method was immunoSEQ multiplex PCR; TCRdb's version includes in-frame clones alone and lacks a portion of them. The D gene and trimming were derived from the DNA, and the V and J assignments and clone size from that table. The sample gives about 120,000 clones, around 80% of which show up once; around 16% is in the top ten. There are 14 residues in the CDR3. After removal of 5 bases from V and 12 bases from J, the junction contained 7 bases not matched to a gene. CDR1 is MNHEY and CDR2 is SVGEGT in the germline V gene. This record belongs to a study of blood T cell repertoires in COVID-19. Study in general: T cells, B-cell-depleted T cells, or PBMCs provided the cDNA or gDNA that served as material.

This sequence originates from a man aged 55-75 years with active or convalescent COVID-19. Sequencing used peripheral blood. This chain joins TRBV6-2 or TRBV6-3 and TRBJ2-1, with TRBD2 matching over 13 bases. CDR3 residues: CASSGLAGVSGQFF. Here the CDR3 DNA reads TGTGCCAGCAGTGGACTAGCGGGAGTGTCAGGGCAGTTCTTC.